This section outlines one TCR beta chain sequence together with its context. Other nucleotide sequences from this sample produce the same CDR3. Germline CDR1 SGHRS, CDR2 YFSETQ. V was shortened by 4 bases and J by 0 bases, with 15 bases between the two germline ends. The CDR3 extends over 16 amino acids. The sample comes from a study of shared clonotypes between healthy human individuals. Here immunoSEQ multiplex PCR was the method, and the copy in TCRdb shows in-frame clones only, minus some. The sample lists around 1.4 million clones, approximately 98.5% occurring once. The TCR originated in a man between 25 and 39 years old in good health. Sequences were obtained from naive CD4+ T cells sorted from blood. Subset specified: CD45RA+ positively selected. V is TRBV5-1 and J is TRBJ2-3; maybe TRBD2 (5 bases). CDR3 DNA sequence: TGCGCCAGCAGCGCAGGCCTAGCCGCTAGCACAGATACGCAGTATTTT. Its protein product is CASSAGLAASTDTQYF. Together with reference TRBV5-1 and TRBJ2-3, the CDR3 gives the full variable domain: KAGVTQTPRYLIKTRGQQVTLSCSPISGHRSVSWYQQTPGQGLQFLFEYFSETQRNKGNFPGRFSGRQFSNSRSEMNVSTLELGDSALYLCASSAGLAASTDTQYFGPGTRLTVL.